This T cell receptor beta chain was captured in a study of blood T cell repertoires in COVID-19. Across the study: Spain, Italy and the United States supplied samples that represented acute and convalescent COVID-19. Sources were T cells, B-cell-depleted T cells, or PBMCs; the material itself was cDNA or gDNA.

CDR1 and CDR2 from the germline V gene are SGHTA and FQGTGA. The CDR3 extends over 15 amino acids. Unmatched junction bases numbered 4, after V lost 4 bases and J lost 5 bases. Clones were sequenced by immunoSEQ multiplex PCR, and TCRdb holds only the in-frame ones, with some missing. The sample comprises about 230,000 clones, roughly 83% of which are singletons, and approximately 2.6% rests with the top ten. This sequence joins TRBV7-3 and TRBJ2-1; the match to TRBD2 covers 11 bases. The TCR was taken from a woman in her 70s with active or convalescent COVID-19. The sample consisted of peripheral blood. CDR3 sequence reads: CASSSSSGGHNEQFF. The CDR3, as DNA: TGTGCCAGCAGCTCCTCTAGCGGGGGGCACAATGAGCAGTTCTTC.